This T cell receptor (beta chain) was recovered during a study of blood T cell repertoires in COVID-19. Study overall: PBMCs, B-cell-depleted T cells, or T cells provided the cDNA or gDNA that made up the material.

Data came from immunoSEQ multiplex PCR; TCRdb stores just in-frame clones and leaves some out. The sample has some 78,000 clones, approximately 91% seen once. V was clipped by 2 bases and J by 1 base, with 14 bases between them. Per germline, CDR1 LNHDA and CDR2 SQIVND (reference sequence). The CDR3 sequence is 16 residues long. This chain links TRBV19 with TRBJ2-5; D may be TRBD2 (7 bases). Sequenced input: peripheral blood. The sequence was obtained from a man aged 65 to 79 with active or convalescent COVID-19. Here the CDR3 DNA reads TGTGCCAGTAGTATAAGGGGGGGCCTATCCCAAGAGACCCAGTACTTC. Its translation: CASSIRGGLSQETQYF.